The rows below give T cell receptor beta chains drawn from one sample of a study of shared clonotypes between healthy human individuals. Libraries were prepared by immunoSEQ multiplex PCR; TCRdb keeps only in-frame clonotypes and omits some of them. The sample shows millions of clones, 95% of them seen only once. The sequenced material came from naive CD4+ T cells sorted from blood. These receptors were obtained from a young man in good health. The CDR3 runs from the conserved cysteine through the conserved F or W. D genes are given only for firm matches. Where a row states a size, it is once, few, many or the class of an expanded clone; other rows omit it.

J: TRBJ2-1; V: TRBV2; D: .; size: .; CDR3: CAREGRGRKGSEQFF; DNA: TGTGCCAGAGAGGGGCGGGGGCGCAAAGGTAGTGAGCAGTTCTTC
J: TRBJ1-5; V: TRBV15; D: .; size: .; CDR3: CATSREFGNQPQHF; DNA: TGTGCCACCAGCAGAGAGTTCGGCAATCAGCCCCAGCATTTT
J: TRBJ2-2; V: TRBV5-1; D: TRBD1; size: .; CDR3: CASSSTGENTGELFF; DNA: TGCGCCAGCAGCTCCACAGGGGAGAACACCGGGGAGCTGTTTTTT
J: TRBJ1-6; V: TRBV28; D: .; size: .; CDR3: CASSLGGQGSSPLHF; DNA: TGTGCCAGCAGTTTAGGGGGGCAGGGAAGCTCACCCCTCCACTTT
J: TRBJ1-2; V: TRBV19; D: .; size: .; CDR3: CASSSSYGYTF; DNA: TGTGCCAGTAGTTCCAGCTATGGCTACACCTTC
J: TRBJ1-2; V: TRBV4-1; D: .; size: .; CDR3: CASSQEDRDERGYTF; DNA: TGCGCCAGCAGCCAAGAGGACCGGGACGAAAGGGGCTACACCTTC
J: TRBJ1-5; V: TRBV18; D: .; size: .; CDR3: CASSYMESNQPQHF; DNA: TGTGCCAGCTCATACATGGAAAGCAATCAGCCCCAGCATTTT
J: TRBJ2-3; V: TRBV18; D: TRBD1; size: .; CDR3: CASSPQQGASTDTQYF; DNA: TGTGCCAGCTCACCGCAACAGGGGGCTAGCACAGATACGCAGTATTTT
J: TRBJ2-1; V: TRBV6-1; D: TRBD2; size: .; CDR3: CASSDMSSGYNEQFF; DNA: TGTGCCAGCAGTGATATGAGTAGCGGGTATAATGAGCAGTTCTTC
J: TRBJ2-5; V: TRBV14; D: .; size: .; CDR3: CASSQSLGGPHQETQYF; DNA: TGTGCCAGCAGCCAATCCCTGGGAGGTCCCCACCAAGAGACCCAGTACTTC
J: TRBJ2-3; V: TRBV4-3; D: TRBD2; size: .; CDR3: CASSQGAAGGTDTQYF; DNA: TGCGCCAGCAGCCAAGGGGCAGCGGGAGGAACAGATACGCAGTATTTT
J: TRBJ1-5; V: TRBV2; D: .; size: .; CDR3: CASSVSQGVAISPSF; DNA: TGTGCCAGCAGTGTGTCACAGGGCGTAGCAATCAGCCCCTCTTTT
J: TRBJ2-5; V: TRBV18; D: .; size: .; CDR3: CASSPRDRVETQYF; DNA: TGTGCCAGCTCACCCCGGGACCGGGTAGAGACCCAGTACTTC
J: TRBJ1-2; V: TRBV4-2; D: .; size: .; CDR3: CASSQDVYAQGLWGYTF; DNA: TGTGCCAGCAGCCAAGATGTTTACGCGCAGGGACTCTGGGGCTACACCTTC
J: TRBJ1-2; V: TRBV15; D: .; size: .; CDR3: CATGGESPKSYGYTF; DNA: TGTGCCACCGGGGGGGAGTCCCCGAAATCCTATGGCTACACCTTC
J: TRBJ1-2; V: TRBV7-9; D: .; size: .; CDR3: CASSLMDGSRGYTF; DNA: TGTGCCAGCAGCTTAATGGACGGGAGTAGGGGCTACACCTTC
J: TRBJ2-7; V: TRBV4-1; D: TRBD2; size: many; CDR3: CASSQLASGRAREQYF; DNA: TGCGCCAGCAGCCAACTAGCTAGCGGGAGGGCCCGCGAGCAGTACTTC
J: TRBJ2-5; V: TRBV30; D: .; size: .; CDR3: CAWTPGLTYPNQETQYF; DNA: TGTGCCTGGACTCCGGGACTCACATATCCCAACCAAGAGACCCAGTACTTC
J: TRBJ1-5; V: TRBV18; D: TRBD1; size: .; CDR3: CASSPQTGGNQPQHF; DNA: TGTGCCAGCTCACCACAGACAGGGGGAAATCAGCCCCAGCATTTT
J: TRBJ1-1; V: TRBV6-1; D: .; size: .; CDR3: CASRVGGADTEAFF; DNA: TGTGCCAGCAGGGTCGGGGGAGCGGACACTGAAGCTTTCTTT
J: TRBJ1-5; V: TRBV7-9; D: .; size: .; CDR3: CASSPITGNQPQHF; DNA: TGTGCCAGCAGCCCTATAACCGGGAATCAGCCCCAGCATTTT
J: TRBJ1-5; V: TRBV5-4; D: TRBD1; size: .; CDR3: CASSLDPGGIQPQHF; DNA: TGTGCCAGCAGCTTGGATCCAGGGGGCATTCAGCCCCAGCATTTT
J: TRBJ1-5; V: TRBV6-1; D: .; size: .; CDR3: CASSQESNQPQHF; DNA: TGTGCCAGCAGCCAGGAGAGCAATCAGCCCCAGCATTTT
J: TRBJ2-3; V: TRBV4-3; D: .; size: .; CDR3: CASSQGGLVGDTQYF; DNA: TGCGCCAGCAGCCAAGGCGGTCTAGTGGGAGATACGCAGTATTTT
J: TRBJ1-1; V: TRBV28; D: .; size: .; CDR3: CASSLPRTAAFF; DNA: TGTGCCAGCAGTTTACCACGGACAGCAGCTTTCTTT
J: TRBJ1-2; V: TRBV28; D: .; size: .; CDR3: CASSSVGSYTF; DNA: TGTGCCAGCAGTTCGGTCGGGTCCTACACCTTC
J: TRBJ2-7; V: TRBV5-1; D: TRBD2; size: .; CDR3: CASSLRESLEQYF; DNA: TGCGCCAGCAGTTTGCGGGAGTCTTTGGAGCAGTACTTC
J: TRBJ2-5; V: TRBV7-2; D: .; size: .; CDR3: CASSLRRSQETQYF; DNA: TGTGCCAGCAGCTTAAGACGGAGCCAAGAGACCCAGTACTTC
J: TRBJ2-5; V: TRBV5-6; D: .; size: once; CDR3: CASSLAGLQETQYF; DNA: TGTGCCAGCAGCTTGGCAGGGCTCCAAGAGACCCAGTACTTC
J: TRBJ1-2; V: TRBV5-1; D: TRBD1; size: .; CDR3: CASSLAGQGNYGYTF; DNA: TGCGCCAGCAGCTTGGCCGGACAGGGGAACTATGGCTACACCTTC
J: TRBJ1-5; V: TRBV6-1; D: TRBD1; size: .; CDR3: CASSEAGRGQASNQPQHF; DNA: TGTGCCAGCAGTGAAGCAGGTCGGGGACAGGCTAGCAATCAGCCCCAGCATTTT
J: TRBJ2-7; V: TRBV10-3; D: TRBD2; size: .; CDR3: CAINVPGLAYEQYF; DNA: TGTGCCATCAACGTGCCGGGACTAGCGTACGAGCAGTACTTC
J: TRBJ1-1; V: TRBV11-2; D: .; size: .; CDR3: CASSLVGYTEAFF; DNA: TGTGCCAGCAGCTTAGTAGGGTACACTGAAGCTTTCTTT
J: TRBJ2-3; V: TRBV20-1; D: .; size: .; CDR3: CTFSTDTQYF; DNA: TGCACTTTTAGCACAGATACGCAGTATTTT